This TCR beta chain was sequenced during a study of OX40 agonist ivuxolimab in advanced cancers. In the study overall: Prior anti-PD-1, anti-PD-L1 or anti-CTLA-4 therapy was allowed; 40% to 50% had some.

Any history of autoimmune disease or systemic immunosuppression disqualified patients. This CDR3 contains 12 residues. The germline V gene encodes CDR1 SQVTM and CDR2 ANQGSEA. Trimming removed 1 base from V and 0 bases from J, with 4 bases in between. Clones were sequenced by immunoSEQ multiplex PCR, and TCRdb holds only the in-frame ones, with some missing. This table has around 44,000 clones, around nine tenths appearing once. This sequence originates from an adult with an advanced solid tumor such as melanoma, head and neck, liver or kidney cancer. The V call is TRBV29-1, the J call TRBJ2-7; D unclear. The specimen comprised CD4+ or CD8+ T cells sorted from blood, sampled in a trial of the OX40 agonist ivuxolimab. CDR3 sequence reads: CSVEVNSYEQYF. DNA for the CDR3: TGCAGCGTTGAAGTCAACTCCTACGAGCAGTACTTC.